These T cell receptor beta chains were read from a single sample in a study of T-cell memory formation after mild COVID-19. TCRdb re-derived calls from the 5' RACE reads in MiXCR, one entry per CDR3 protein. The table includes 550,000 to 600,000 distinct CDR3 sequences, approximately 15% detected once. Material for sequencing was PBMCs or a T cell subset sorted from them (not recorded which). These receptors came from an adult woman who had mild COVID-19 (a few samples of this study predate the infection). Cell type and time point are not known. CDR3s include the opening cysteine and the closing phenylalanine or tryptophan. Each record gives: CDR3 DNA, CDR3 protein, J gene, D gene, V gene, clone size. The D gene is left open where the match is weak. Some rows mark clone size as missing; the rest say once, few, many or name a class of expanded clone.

cdr3_nt: TGTGCCACGCTGGCAGATACGCAGTATTTT
cdr3_aa: CATLADTQYF
j_call: TRBJ2-3
d_call: .
v_call: TRBV12-3/TRBV12-4
clone_size: few

cdr3_nt: TGTGCCAGCACCAACAAGGCTCAGGGGCATGGCTACACCTTC
cdr3_aa: CASTNKAQGHGYTF
j_call: TRBJ1-2
d_call: .
v_call: TRBV12-3/TRBV12-4
clone_size: .

cdr3_nt: TGTGCCAGTGAACTCAATGCGGGACGGTTTTTT
cdr3_aa: CASELNAGRFF
j_call: TRBJ1-4
d_call: .
v_call: TRBV12-3/TRBV12-4
clone_size: few

cdr3_nt: TGCAGTGGGACTAGCGGGGGGGACGAGCAGTACTTC
cdr3_aa: CSGTSGGDEQYF
j_call: TRBJ2-7
d_call: TRBD2
v_call: TRBV20-1
clone_size: few

cdr3_nt: TGTGCCAGCAGCTCGGACCTACCTCCCTACGAGCAGTACTTC
cdr3_aa: CASSSDLPPYEQYF
j_call: TRBJ2-7
d_call: .
v_call: TRBV7-2
clone_size: few

cdr3_nt: TGTGCCAGCAGCTTAGGTCCGGGACAGGGCTACGAGCAGTACTTC
cdr3_aa: CASSLGPGQGYEQYF
j_call: TRBJ2-7
d_call: TRBD1
v_call: TRBV7-2
clone_size: .

cdr3_nt: TGTGCCAGCTCACCGGGCGCAGGGGGTACCAATGAGCAGTTCTTC
cdr3_aa: CASSPGAGGTNEQFF
j_call: TRBJ2-1
d_call: TRBD1
v_call: TRBV18
clone_size: .

cdr3_nt: TGTGCCAGCAGCTTCCGCCCCAGGACTGGAGGCGAGCAGTACTTC
cdr3_aa: CASSFRPRTGGEQYF
j_call: TRBJ2-7
d_call: .
v_call: TRBV7-2
clone_size: many

cdr3_nt: TGTGCCAGCAGCCAAGATTTGGGTCGGTACTACGAGCAGTACTTC
cdr3_aa: CASSQDLGRYYEQYF
j_call: TRBJ2-7
d_call: .
v_call: TRBV4-2
clone_size: .

cdr3_nt: TGTGCCAGCAGTGAAGGTCCCGGGAAAGGGTTCAATGAGCAGTTCTTC
cdr3_aa: CASSEGPGKGFNEQFF
j_call: TRBJ2-1
d_call: .
v_call: TRBV2
clone_size: .

cdr3_nt: TGTGCCAGCAAGATGGACGGGACTAATGAAAAACTGTTTTTT
cdr3_aa: CASKMDGTNEKLFF
j_call: TRBJ1-4
d_call: .
v_call: TRBV6-6
clone_size: many

cdr3_nt: TGTGCCACCAGTGACCCCGGGACAGGGATAAATGAGCAGTTCTTC
cdr3_aa: CATSDPGTGINEQFF
j_call: TRBJ2-1
d_call: TRBD1
v_call: TRBV24-1
clone_size: .

cdr3_nt: TGCAGCGTCGGGACTACCACAGATACGCAGTATTTT
cdr3_aa: CSVGTTTDTQYF
j_call: TRBJ2-3
d_call: TRBD2
v_call: TRBV29-1
clone_size: .

cdr3_nt: TGCAGTGCAACAGGGGCAGTATTTGACACTGAAGCTTTCTTT
cdr3_aa: CSATGAVFDTEAFF
j_call: TRBJ1-1
d_call: TRBD1
v_call: TRBV20-1
clone_size: .

cdr3_nt: TGTGCCAGCAGTTCAACCACCACAGGGGGCGAGCAGTTCTTC
cdr3_aa: CASSSTTTGGEQFF
j_call: TRBJ2-1
d_call: TRBD1
v_call: TRBV12-3/TRBV12-4
clone_size: few

cdr3_nt: TGTGCCAGCAGAGATGGACAGGGCTACGAGCAGTACTTC
cdr3_aa: CASRDGQGYEQYF
j_call: TRBJ2-7
d_call: TRBD1
v_call: TRBV7-6
clone_size: .

cdr3_nt: TGCAGTGCTTGGACTTCCCGGTCGGGCGAGCAGTACTTC
cdr3_aa: CSAWTSRSGEQYF
j_call: TRBJ2-7
d_call: .
v_call: TRBV20-1
clone_size: .

cdr3_nt: TGTGCCAGCAGCTTAGGAGGACTAGTCGTAAGTGAGCAGTTCTTC
cdr3_aa: CASSLGGLVVSEQFF
j_call: TRBJ2-1
d_call: TRBD2
v_call: TRBV7-9
clone_size: few

cdr3_nt: TGCAGTGCTAGATCCAGGGCCTGGGCCAAAAACATTCAGTACTTC
cdr3_aa: CSARSRAWAKNIQYF
j_call: TRBJ2-4
d_call: .
v_call: TRBV20-1
clone_size: .

cdr3_nt: TGCGCCAGCAGCTTGGCGGCTAGCGGGGGCACAGATACGCAGTATTTT
cdr3_aa: CASSLAASGGTDTQYF
j_call: TRBJ2-3
d_call: TRBD2
v_call: TRBV5-1
clone_size: .

cdr3_nt: TGCGCCAGCAGCCGCAGGGCCGAAGGATCTGGGGCCAACGTCCTGACTTTC
cdr3_aa: CASSRRAEGSGANVLTF
j_call: TRBJ2-6
d_call: .
v_call: TRBV4-3
clone_size: few

cdr3_nt: TGTGCCATCAGTGGGGATAGCGGGGGGTACGAGCAGTACTTC
cdr3_aa: CAISGDSGGYEQYF
j_call: TRBJ2-7
d_call: TRBD2
v_call: TRBV10-3
clone_size: few

cdr3_nt: TGTGCCAGCAGCTCGAAACTAGCGGGCTTGTACGAGCAGTACTTC
cdr3_aa: CASSSKLAGLYEQYF
j_call: TRBJ2-7
d_call: TRBD2
v_call: TRBV5-4
clone_size: many

cdr3_nt: TGTGCCAGCAGATTAGGACAGACGAACACTGAAGCTTTCTTT
cdr3_aa: CASRLGQTNTEAFF
j_call: TRBJ1-1
d_call: .
v_call: TRBV7-2
clone_size: few

cdr3_nt: TGCAGTGCTAGGCTGAGACGGGTAGGGGGCGAGGAGACCCAGTACTTC
cdr3_aa: CSARLRRVGGEETQYF
j_call: TRBJ2-5
d_call: TRBD1
v_call: TRBV20-1
clone_size: few

cdr3_nt: TGTGCCAGCAGCTTAGGGACACAGGCCCGCGGGGGCAATCAGCCCCAGCATTTT
cdr3_aa: CASSLGTQARGGNQPQHF
j_call: TRBJ1-5
d_call: .
v_call: TRBV7-6
clone_size: .

cdr3_nt: TGTGCCAGCAGCAGCTCCGGGACAGGGGAGGCGAACTATGGCTACACCTTC
cdr3_aa: CASSSSGTGEANYGYTF
j_call: TRBJ1-2
d_call: TRBD1
v_call: TRBV7-9
clone_size: .

cdr3_nt: TGCGCCAGCAGCCAAGGGGAATGGGAGTTAGGATCAGATACGCAGTATTTT
cdr3_aa: CASSQGEWELGSDTQYF
j_call: TRBJ2-3
d_call: .
v_call: TRBV4-3
clone_size: .

cdr3_nt: TGCGCCAGCACCCGAGATGTTAGCACGAACACCGGGGAGCTGTTTTTT
cdr3_aa: CASTRDVSTNTGELFF
j_call: TRBJ2-2
d_call: .
v_call: TRBV5-1
clone_size: few

cdr3_nt: TGTGCCAGCAGCTTAGGACGGACAGGGGTCTATGGCTACACCTTC
cdr3_aa: CASSLGRTGVYGYTF
j_call: TRBJ1-2
d_call: TRBD1
v_call: TRBV7-2
clone_size: .

cdr3_nt: TGTGCCAGCAGCCCCGGACCGAGGAGCGGATCTCAAGAGACCCAGTACTTC
cdr3_aa: CASSPGPRSGSQETQYF
j_call: TRBJ2-5
d_call: .
v_call: TRBV7-3
clone_size: .

cdr3_nt: TGTGCCAGCAGATCAGATAGCTCCTACAATGAGCAGTTCTTC
cdr3_aa: CASRSDSSYNEQFF
j_call: TRBJ2-1
d_call: .
v_call: TRBV6-5
clone_size: .

cdr3_nt: TGTGCCAGCAGCAGGGGGCTCAAAGAGACCCAGTACTTC
cdr3_aa: CASSRGLKETQYF
j_call: TRBJ2-5
d_call: TRBD1
v_call: TRBV7-9
clone_size: many

cdr3_nt: TGTGCCAGCAGTTCCGCAGGGAATCAGCCCCAGCATTTT
cdr3_aa: CASSSAGNQPQHF
j_call: TRBJ1-5
d_call: .
v_call: TRBV12-3/TRBV12-4
clone_size: .

cdr3_nt: TGTGCCATCTTCCCAGGGGGTACCTACGAGCAGTACTTC
cdr3_aa: CAIFPGGTYEQYF
j_call: TRBJ2-7
d_call: TRBD1
v_call: TRBV10-3
clone_size: few

cdr3_nt: TGTGCCAGCAGCCTCTCCACGGTTTCTGGGGCCAACGTCCTGACTTTC
cdr3_aa: CASSLSTVSGANVLTF
j_call: TRBJ2-6
d_call: .
v_call: TRBV7-8
clone_size: once

cdr3_nt: TGTGCCGGAGGGTCCTCCTACGAGCAGTACTTC
cdr3_aa: CAGGSSYEQYF
j_call: TRBJ2-7
d_call: .
v_call: TRBV20-1
clone_size: many

cdr3_nt: TGCGCCAGCAGACCTGGGGACTTTAGCAATCAGCCCCAGCATTTT
cdr3_aa: CASRPGDFSNQPQHF
j_call: TRBJ1-5
d_call: .
v_call: TRBV5-1
clone_size: .

cdr3_nt: TGTGCCAGCAGCCGGCCAGGGGAGACCCAGTACTTC
cdr3_aa: CASSRPGETQYF
j_call: TRBJ2-5
d_call: .
v_call: TRBV7-9
clone_size: few

cdr3_nt: TGTGCCAGCTCACCGGGACTAGCGGGGGGCAGAATGGCCACCGGGGAGCTGTTTTTT
cdr3_aa: CASSPGLAGGRMATGELFF
j_call: TRBJ2-2
d_call: TRBD2
v_call: TRBV18
clone_size: .